The following is a TCR beta chain sequence with its context. Antigen: not known. The trim removed 4 bases at V and 2 bases at J, leaving 15 bases unmatched. The CDR3 extends over 19 amino acids. Germline CDR1 reads LNHDA; CDR2 reads SQIVND (reference sequence). The sample originates from a study of cytomegalovirus exposure and HLA in healthy donors. Study conclusions and caveats: Analyses of presence and absence presupposed an approximately uniform sequencing depth across donors. Previous analysis showed most TCR beta V segments were productive about 90% or about 30% of the time.

PCR primers comprised 60 Vbeta and 13 Jbeta primers. Some clones are missing from TCRdb's copy, which holds only in-frame ones; the method was immunoSEQ multiplex PCR. The table has under 150,000 clones, roughly 60% seen once. Input material: PBMCs. The clonotype was recovered from a man aged 40-50 years in good health and CMV-seropositive. This chain joins TRBV19 and TRBJ2-3, with 10 bases matching TRBD2. Here the CDR3 reads CASSRLWLAGASFTDTQYF. Written as DNA, the CDR3 is TGTGCCAGTAGTAGGTTGTGGCTAGCGGGGGCCTCATTCACAGATACGCAGTATTTT. The whole variable domain, remainder taken from reference TRBV19 and TRBJ2-3, is DGGITQSPKYLFRKEGQNVTLSCEQNLNHDAMYWYRQDPGQGLRLIYYSQIVNDFQKGDIAEGYSVSREKKESFPLTVTSAQKNPTAFYLCASSRLWLAGASFTDTQYFGPGTRLTVL.